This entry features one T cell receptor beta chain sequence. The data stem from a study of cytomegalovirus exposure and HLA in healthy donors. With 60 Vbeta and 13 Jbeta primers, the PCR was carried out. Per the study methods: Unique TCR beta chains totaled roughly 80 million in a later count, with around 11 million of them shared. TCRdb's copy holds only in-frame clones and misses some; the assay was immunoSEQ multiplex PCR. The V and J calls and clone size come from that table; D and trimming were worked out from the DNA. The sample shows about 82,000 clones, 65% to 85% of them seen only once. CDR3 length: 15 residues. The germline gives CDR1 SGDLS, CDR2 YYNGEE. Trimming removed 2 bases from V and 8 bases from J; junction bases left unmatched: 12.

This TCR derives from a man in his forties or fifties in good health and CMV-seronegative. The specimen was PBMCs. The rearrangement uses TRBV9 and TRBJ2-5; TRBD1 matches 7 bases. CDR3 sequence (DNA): TGTGCCAGCAGCGTGAGTAGGGGGCGTGGGGATACCCAGTACTTC. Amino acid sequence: CASSVSRGRGDTQYF.